These T cell receptor beta chains were read from a single sample in a study of T cell changes during pregnancy in multiple sclerosis. Sequencing was performed with immunoSEQ multiplex PCR; in TCRdb, only in-frame clones are kept and a portion is missing. This repertoire shows some 39,000 clones, around nine tenths found once; its top ten account for around 0.66%. The specimen comprised CD4+ T cells from peripheral blood mononuclear cells, sampled in the second trimester of pregnancy. The receptors derive from a female donor in good health, enrolled as a control in a pregnancy study. The CDR3 runs from the conserved cysteine through the conserved F or W. The D gene is left open where the match is weak. The listing skips clone size in some rows; elsewhere it reads once, few, many or a size class.

v_gene: TRBV19
j_gene: TRBJ2-5
d_gene: TRBD2
abundance: NA
CDR3aa: CASSGLAGVYQETQYF
CDR3nt: TGTGCCAGTAGTGGACTAGCGGGGGTGTACCAAGAGACCCAGTACTTC

v_gene: TRBV5-1
j_gene: TRBJ1-1
d_gene: NA
abundance: once
CDR3aa: CASSLGGAVLREAFF
CDR3nt: TGCGCCAGCAGCTTGGGCGGAGCGGTCCTAAGGGAGGCTTTCTTT

v_gene: TRBV18
j_gene: TRBJ1-1
d_gene: TRBD1
abundance: NA
CDR3aa: CASSPDRVPHYEAFF
CDR3nt: TGTGCCAGCTCACCAGACAGGGTCCCTCATTATGAAGCTTTCTTT

v_gene: TRBV7-2
j_gene: TRBJ1-2
d_gene: NA
abundance: NA
CDR3aa: CASSWTAGGYTF
CDR3nt: TGTGCCAGCAGCTGGACAGCCGGGGGCTACACCTTC

v_gene: TRBV5-4
j_gene: TRBJ1-1
d_gene: NA
abundance: NA
CDR3aa: CASSGIGGRNTEAFF
CDR3nt: TGTGCCAGCAGCGGTATCGGGGGAAGGAACACTGAAGCTTTCTTT

v_gene: TRBV28
j_gene: TRBJ1-2
d_gene: NA
abundance: NA
CDR3aa: CASSSGYYGYTF
CDR3nt: TGTGCCAGCAGTTCAGGGTACTATGGCTACACCTTC

v_gene: TRBV14
j_gene: TRBJ1-6
d_gene: NA
abundance: NA
CDR3aa: CASSYNRFNSPLHF
CDR3nt: TGTGCCAGCAGTTATAACAGGTTCAATTCACCCCTCCACTTT

v_gene: TRBV6-5
j_gene: TRBJ1-5
d_gene: TRBD1
abundance: NA
CDR3aa: CASSSGQGAGQPQHF
CDR3nt: TGTGCCAGCAGTTCTGGTCAGGGGGCCGGTCAGCCCCAGCATTTT

v_gene: TRBV19
j_gene: TRBJ2-6
d_gene: NA
abundance: NA
CDR3aa: CASSSPQGSGANVLTF
CDR3nt: TGTGCCAGTAGTAGCCCACAGGGCTCTGGGGCCAACGTCCTGACTTTC

v_gene: TRBV30
j_gene: TRBJ1-2
d_gene: NA
abundance: NA
CDR3aa: CAWRLPGGSRYTF
CDR3nt: TGTGCCTGGAGACTCCCCGGGGGTTCTCGCTACACCTTC

v_gene: TRBV7-2
j_gene: TRBJ2-1
d_gene: TRBD2
abundance: NA
CDR3aa: CASSLARGGVRQFF
CDR3nt: TGTGCCAGCAGCTTAGCGCGGGGGGGTGTGAGGCAGTTCTTC

v_gene: TRBV6-5
j_gene: TRBJ2-2
d_gene: NA
abundance: NA
CDR3aa: CASSSDRQDWNGELFF
CDR3nt: TGTGCCAGCAGTTCTGACAGGCAAGATTGGAACGGGGAGCTGTTTTTT

v_gene: TRBV5-5
j_gene: TRBJ2-7
d_gene: NA
abundance: NA
CDR3aa: CASSYSGSSYEQYF
CDR3nt: TGTGCCAGCAGCTACTCCGGGAGTTCCTACGAGCAGTACTTC

v_gene: TRBV6-1
j_gene: TRBJ1-2
d_gene: NA
abundance: NA
CDR3aa: CASSEQGTGLEGYTF
CDR3nt: TGTGCCAGCAGTGAACAGGGCACGGGCCTAGAAGGCTACACCTTC

v_gene: TRBV7-3
j_gene: TRBJ2-2
d_gene: NA
abundance: NA
CDR3aa: CASSLAAMSTGELFF
CDR3nt: TGTGCCAGCAGCTTAGCGGCCATGTCCACCGGGGAGCTGTTTTTT

v_gene: TRBV6-5
j_gene: TRBJ2-7
d_gene: TRBD1
abundance: NA
CDR3aa: CASSLRDRVKQQYF
CDR3nt: TGTGCCAGCAGCCTCCGGGACAGGGTGAAGCAGCAGTACTTC

v_gene: TRBV7-3
j_gene: TRBJ2-1
d_gene: TRBD1
abundance: NA
CDR3aa: CASSLRQGDSYNEQFF
CDR3nt: TGTGCCAGCAGCTTAAGACAGGGAGACTCCTACAATGAGCAGTTCTTC

v_gene: TRBV5-4
j_gene: TRBJ1-2
d_gene: NA
abundance: NA
CDR3aa: CASSQEGTGIGYYGYTF
CDR3nt: TGTGCCAGCAGCCAAGAGGGAACAGGGATAGGGTACTATGGCTACACCTTC

v_gene: TRBV29-1
j_gene: TRBJ2-7
d_gene: NA
abundance: NA
CDR3aa: CSVVGQGIAYEQYF
CDR3nt: TGCAGCGTTGTAGGGCAGGGGATTGCTTACGAGCAGTACTTC

v_gene: TRBV18
j_gene: TRBJ1-5
d_gene: NA
abundance: once
CDR3aa: CASSAGQSNQPQHF
CDR3nt: TGTGCCAGCTCAGCAGGACAAAGCAATCAGCCCCAGCATTTT

v_gene: TRBV4-1
j_gene: TRBJ1-5
d_gene: NA
abundance: NA
CDR3aa: CASSSERGFSQPQHF
CDR3nt: TGCGCCAGCAGTTCCGAAAGGGGTTTCAGTCAGCCCCAGCATTTT

v_gene: TRBV19
j_gene: TRBJ1-1
d_gene: TRBD1
abundance: NA
CDR3aa: CASSVDRANTEAFF
CDR3nt: TGTGCCAGTAGTGTGGACAGGGCGAACACTGAAGCTTTCTTT

v_gene: TRBV4-3
j_gene: TRBJ2-1
d_gene: NA
abundance: NA
CDR3aa: CASSQDPKLYNEQFF
CDR3nt: TGCGCCAGCAGCCAAGATCCCAAGCTCTACAATGAGCAGTTCTTC

v_gene: TRBV19
j_gene: TRBJ2-7
d_gene: TRBD2
abundance: NA
CDR3aa: CASTPTSGATYEQYF
CDR3nt: TGTGCCAGTACCCCGACTAGCGGGGCTACCTACGAGCAGTACTTC

v_gene: TRBV6-5
j_gene: TRBJ2-2
d_gene: NA
abundance: NA
CDR3aa: CASRRDFDTGELFF
CDR3nt: TGTGCCAGCAGACGGGACTTCGACACCGGGGAGCTGTTTTTT

v_gene: TRBV5-4
j_gene: TRBJ2-4
d_gene: TRBD2
abundance: NA
CDR3aa: CASSTSGGGAKNIQYF
CDR3nt: TGTGCCAGCAGCACTAGCGGGGGGGGAGCCAAAAACATTCAGTACTTC

v_gene: TRBV4-3
j_gene: TRBJ2-1
d_gene: TRBD2
abundance: NA
CDR3aa: CASSQVVLAGGQGEQFF
CDR3nt: TGCGCCAGCAGCCAAGTTGTACTAGCGGGGGGGCAGGGTGAGCAGTTCTTC

v_gene: TRBV4-1
j_gene: TRBJ2-5
d_gene: NA
abundance: NA
CDR3aa: CASSSQEQGETQYF
CDR3nt: TGCGCCAGCAGCTCACAGGAACAAGGGGAGACCCAGTACTTC

v_gene: TRBV27
j_gene: TRBJ1-5
d_gene: NA
abundance: NA
CDR3aa: CASSPQWNQPQHF
CDR3nt: TGTGCCAGCAGCCCGCAGTGGAATCAGCCCCAGCATTTT

v_gene: TRBV7-3
j_gene: TRBJ2-2
d_gene: NA
abundance: NA
CDR3aa: CASSRGGGGSGELFF
CDR3nt: TGTGCCAGCAGTAGGGGGGGCGGCGGTTCCGGGGAGCTGTTTTTT

v_gene: TRBV7-2
j_gene: TRBJ1-2
d_gene: NA
abundance: NA
CDR3aa: CASSLSSFGGYTF
CDR3nt: TGTGCCAGCAGCTTAAGCAGTTTCGGGGGCTACACCTTC

v_gene: TRBV6-5
j_gene: TRBJ1-1
d_gene: NA
abundance: few
CDR3aa: CASRRQMNTEAFF
CDR3nt: TGTGCCAGCAGGCGACAGATGAACACTGAAGCTTTCTTT

v_gene: TRBV5-6
j_gene: TRBJ2-1
d_gene: TRBD2
abundance: once
CDR3aa: CASSLPLAGAEQFF
CDR3nt: TGTGCCAGCAGCTTGCCCCTAGCGGGGGCTGAGCAGTTCTTC

v_gene: TRBV29-1
j_gene: TRBJ2-7
d_gene: NA
abundance: NA
CDR3aa: CSVGGTLQQQYF
CDR3nt: TGCAGCGTGGGAGGGACACTCCAACAGCAGTACTTC

v_gene: TRBV7-9
j_gene: TRBJ1-3
d_gene: NA
abundance: NA
CDR3aa: CASSFTASIGNTIYF
CDR3nt: TGTGCCAGCAGCTTTACCGCTTCTATCGGAAACACCATATATTTT

v_gene: TRBV10-1
j_gene: TRBJ1-6
d_gene: NA
abundance: NA
CDR3aa: CASSGETGDSPLHF
CDR3nt: TGCGCCAGCAGTGGTGAGACAGGAGATTCACCCCTCCACTTT

v_gene: TRBV9
j_gene: TRBJ1-5
d_gene: TRBD1
abundance: once
CDR3aa: CASSVGDSVGQPQHF
CDR3nt: TGTGCCAGCAGCGTGGGGGACAGCGTGGGTCAGCCCCAGCATTTT

v_gene: TRBV5-5
j_gene: TRBJ2-5
d_gene: TRBD1
abundance: NA
CDR3aa: CASSSAGGRTQETQYF
CDR3nt: TGTGCCAGCAGCTCCGCAGGGGGCCGCACTCAAGAGACCCAGTACTTC

v_gene: TRBV5-1
j_gene: TRBJ2-3
d_gene: TRBD1
abundance: NA
CDR3aa: CASSWPGGAADTQYF
CDR3nt: TGCGCCAGCAGCTGGCCAGGGGGCGCGGCAGATACGCAGTATTTT

v_gene: TRBV11-2
j_gene: TRBJ2-2
d_gene: NA
abundance: once
CDR3aa: CASSRTGELFF
CDR3nt: TGTGCCAGCAGCCGCACCGGGGAGCTGTTTTTT

v_gene: TRBV15
j_gene: TRBJ1-4
d_gene: TRBD1
abundance: NA
CDR3aa: CATGQGGYSEKLFF
CDR3nt: TGTGCCACCGGGCAGGGGGGATATAGTGAAAAACTGTTTTTT

v_gene: TRBV6-4
j_gene: TRBJ2-1
d_gene: NA
abundance: NA
CDR3aa: CASSLLPYNEQFF
CDR3nt: TGTGCCAGCAGCCTACTCCCCTACAATGAGCAGTTCTTC

v_gene: TRBV4-2
j_gene: TRBJ2-2
d_gene: NA
abundance: NA
CDR3aa: CASSPIGTGELFF
CDR3nt: TGTGCCAGCAGCCCAATAGGGACAGGGGAGCTGTTTTTT

v_gene: TRBV7-9
j_gene: TRBJ2-1
d_gene: NA
abundance: NA
CDR3aa: CASSETSNEQFF
CDR3nt: TGTGCCAGCAGCGAGACTAGCAATGAGCAGTTCTTC

v_gene: TRBV15
j_gene: TRBJ2-6
d_gene: NA
abundance: NA
CDR3aa: CATSRTGDGANVLTF
CDR3nt: TGTGCCACCAGCAGAACTGGAGATGGGGCCAACGTCCTGACTTTC

v_gene: TRBV14
j_gene: TRBJ2-3
d_gene: NA
abundance: NA
CDR3aa: CASSQGRGMQYF
CDR3nt: TGTGCCAGCAGCCAAGGCCGGGGGATGCAGTATTTT

v_gene: TRBV28
j_gene: TRBJ2-7
d_gene: TRBD1
abundance: NA
CDR3aa: CASSPGGQGYEQYF
CDR3nt: TGTGCCAGCAGTCCAGGGGGACAGGGGTACGAGCAGTACTTC

v_gene: TRBV4-2
j_gene: TRBJ2-7
d_gene: TRBD1
abundance: NA
CDR3aa: CASSQDRDRAYEQYF
CDR3nt: TGTGCCAGCAGCCAAGATCGGGACAGGGCCTACGAGCAGTACTTC

v_gene: TRBV6-6
j_gene: TRBJ1-2
d_gene: TRBD1
abundance: NA
CDR3aa: CASIMRQGLGYTF
CDR3nt: TGTGCCAGCATTATGAGACAGGGACTCGGCTACACCTTC

v_gene: TRBV7-8
j_gene: TRBJ1-3
d_gene: NA
abundance: once
CDR3aa: CASSLFVGVLSGNTIYF
CDR3nt: TGTGCCAGCAGCTTATTTGTCGGGGTTCTCTCTGGAAACACCATATATTTT

v_gene: TRBV5-6
j_gene: TRBJ2-7
d_gene: NA
abundance: NA
CDR3aa: CASSWRRGPYEQYF
CDR3nt: TGTGCCAGCAGCTGGCGGCGAGGCCCCTACGAGCAGTACTTC

v_gene: TRBV14
j_gene: TRBJ1-6
d_gene: NA
abundance: NA
CDR3aa: CASSPSPNSPLHF
CDR3nt: TGTGCCAGCAGCCCTAGTCCGAATTCACCCCTCCACTTT